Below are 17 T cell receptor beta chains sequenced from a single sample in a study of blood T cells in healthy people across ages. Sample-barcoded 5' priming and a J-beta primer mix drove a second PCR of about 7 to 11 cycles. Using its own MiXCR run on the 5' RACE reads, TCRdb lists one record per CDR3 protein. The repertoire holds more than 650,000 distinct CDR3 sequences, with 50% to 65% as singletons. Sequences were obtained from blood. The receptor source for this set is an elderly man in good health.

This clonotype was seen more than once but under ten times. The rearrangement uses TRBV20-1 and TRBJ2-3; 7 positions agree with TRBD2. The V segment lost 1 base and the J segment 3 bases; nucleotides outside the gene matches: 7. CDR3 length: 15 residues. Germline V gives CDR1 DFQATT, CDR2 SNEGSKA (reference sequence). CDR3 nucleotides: TGCAGTGCTAGAGCTTCTAGCGGTTGGACAGATACGCAGTATTTT. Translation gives CSARASSGWTDTQYF.

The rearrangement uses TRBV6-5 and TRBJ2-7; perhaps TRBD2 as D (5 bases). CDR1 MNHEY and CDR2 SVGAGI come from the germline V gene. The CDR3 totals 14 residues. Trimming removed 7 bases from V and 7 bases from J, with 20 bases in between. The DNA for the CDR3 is TGTGCCAGCAACTCTGCGGGCTTTTACAATGAGCAGTACTTC. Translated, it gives CASNSAGFYNEQYF.

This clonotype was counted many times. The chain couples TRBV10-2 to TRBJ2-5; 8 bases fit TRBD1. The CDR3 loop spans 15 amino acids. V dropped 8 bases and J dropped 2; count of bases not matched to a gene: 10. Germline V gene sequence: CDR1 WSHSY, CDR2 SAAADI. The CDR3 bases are TGCGCCAGCGGATCCGGGACAGGCCCACAAGAGACCCAGTACTTC. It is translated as CASGSGTGPQETQYF.

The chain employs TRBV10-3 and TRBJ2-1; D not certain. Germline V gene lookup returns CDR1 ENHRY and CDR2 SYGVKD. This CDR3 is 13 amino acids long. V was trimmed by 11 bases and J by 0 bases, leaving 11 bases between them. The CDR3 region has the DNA TGTGCCGCCGGCCCTCGCTCCTACAATGAGCAGTTCTTC. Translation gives CAAGPRSYNEQFF.

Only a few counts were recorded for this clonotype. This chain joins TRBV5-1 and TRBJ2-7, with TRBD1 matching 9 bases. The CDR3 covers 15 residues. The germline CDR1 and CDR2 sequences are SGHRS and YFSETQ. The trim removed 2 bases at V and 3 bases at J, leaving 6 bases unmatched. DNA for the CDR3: TGCGCCAGCAGCTTCACGGGACAGGGCAACTACGAGCAGTACTTC. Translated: CASSFTGQGNYEQYF.

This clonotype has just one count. Here the CDR3 reads CASSRQMGYTDTQYF. CDR3 DNA: TGTGCCAGCAGTCGCCAGATGGGGTACACAGATACGCAGTATTTT. The J gene is TRBJ2-3, the V gene TRBV28; D remains unclear. The CDR3 contains 15 residues. Trimming took 5 bases from V and 2 from J, leaving 14 bases between them. From germline, CDR1 is MDHEN and CDR2 SYDVKM. The whole variable domain, remainder taken from reference TRBV28 and TRBJ2-3, is DVKVTQSSRYLVKRTGEKVFLECVQDMDHENMFWYRQDPGLGLRLIYFSYDVKMKEKGDIPEGYSVSREKKERFSLILESASTNQTSMYLCASSRQMGYTDTQYFGPGTRLTVL.

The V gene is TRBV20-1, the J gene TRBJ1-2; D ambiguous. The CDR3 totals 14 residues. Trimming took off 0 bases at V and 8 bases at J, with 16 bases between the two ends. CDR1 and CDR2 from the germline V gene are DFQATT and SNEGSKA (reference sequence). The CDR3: CSARERPLGWGYTF. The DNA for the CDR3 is TGCAGTGCTAGAGAGCGCCCCCTTGGGTGGGGCTACACCTTC.

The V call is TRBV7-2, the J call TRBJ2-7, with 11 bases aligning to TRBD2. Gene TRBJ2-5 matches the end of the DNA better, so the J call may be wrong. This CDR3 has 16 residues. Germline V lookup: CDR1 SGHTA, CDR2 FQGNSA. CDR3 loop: CASSSRLAGSGETQYF. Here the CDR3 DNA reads TGTGCCAGCAGCTCACGACTAGCGGGAAGTGGGGAGACCCAGTACTTC.

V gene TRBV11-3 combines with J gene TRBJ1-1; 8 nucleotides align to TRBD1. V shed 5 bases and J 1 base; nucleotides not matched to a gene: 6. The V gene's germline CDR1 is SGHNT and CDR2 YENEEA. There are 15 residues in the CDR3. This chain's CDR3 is CASSPGGQENTEAFF. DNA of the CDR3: TGTGCCAGCAGCCCCGGGGGACAGGAGAACACTGAAGCTTTCTTT.

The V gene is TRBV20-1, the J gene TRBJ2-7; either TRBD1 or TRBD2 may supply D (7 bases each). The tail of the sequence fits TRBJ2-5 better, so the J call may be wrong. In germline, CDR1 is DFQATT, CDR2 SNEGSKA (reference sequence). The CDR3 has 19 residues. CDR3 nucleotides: TGCAGTGCTAGAGTGGGGGGGCGGGACAGAACATCCGAAAAAGAGACCCAGTACTTC. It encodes CSARVGGRDRTSEKETQYF.

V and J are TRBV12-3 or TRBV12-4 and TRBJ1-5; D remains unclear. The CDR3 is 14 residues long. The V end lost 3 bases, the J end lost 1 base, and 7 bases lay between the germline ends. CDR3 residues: CASSFTMSNQPQHF. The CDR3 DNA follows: TGTGCCAGCAGTTTCACAATGAGCAATCAGCCCCAGCATTTT.

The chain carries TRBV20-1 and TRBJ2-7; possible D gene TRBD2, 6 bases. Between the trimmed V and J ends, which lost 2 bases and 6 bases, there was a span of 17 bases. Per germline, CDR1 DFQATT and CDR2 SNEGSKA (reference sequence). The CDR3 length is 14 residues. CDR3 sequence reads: CSARSFAGGTEQYF. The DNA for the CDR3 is TGCAGTGCTAGAAGTTTTGCGGGCGGGACCGAGCAGTACTTC.

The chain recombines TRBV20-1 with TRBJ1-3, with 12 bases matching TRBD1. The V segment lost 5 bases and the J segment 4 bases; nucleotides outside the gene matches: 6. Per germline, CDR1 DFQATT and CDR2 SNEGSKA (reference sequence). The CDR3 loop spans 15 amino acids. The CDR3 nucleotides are TGCAGTGCTGGGGGACAGGGGGCGGGGGGAAACACCATATATTTT. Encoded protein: CSAGGQGAGGNTIYF.

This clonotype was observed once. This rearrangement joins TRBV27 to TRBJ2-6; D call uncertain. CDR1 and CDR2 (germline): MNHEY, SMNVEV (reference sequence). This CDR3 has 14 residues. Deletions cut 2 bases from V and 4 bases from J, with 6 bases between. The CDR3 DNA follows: TGTGCCAGCAGTTTACAGGCCGGGGCCAACGTCCTGACTTTC. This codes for CASSLQAGANVLTF.

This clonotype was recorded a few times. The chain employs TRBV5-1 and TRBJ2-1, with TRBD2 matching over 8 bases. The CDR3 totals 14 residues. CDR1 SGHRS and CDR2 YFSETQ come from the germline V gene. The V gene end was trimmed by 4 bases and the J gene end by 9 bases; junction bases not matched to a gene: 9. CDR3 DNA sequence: TGCGCCAGCAGCGGTTCAGCGGGAGAGGGTGAGCAGTTCTTC. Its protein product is CASSGSAGEGEQFF.

The chain's CDR3 is CASSQGPGGYEQYF. CDR3 nucleotide sequence: TGTGCCAGCAGCCAAGGTCCGGGGGGCTACGAGCAGTACTTC. The J gene is TRBJ2-7, the V gene TRBV3-1; 7 bases match TRBD2. V lost 1 base, J lost 3 bases, and 3 bases stayed unmatched. Germline V lookup: CDR1 LGHDT, CDR2 YNNKEL (reference sequence). The CDR3 is made up of 14 amino acids.

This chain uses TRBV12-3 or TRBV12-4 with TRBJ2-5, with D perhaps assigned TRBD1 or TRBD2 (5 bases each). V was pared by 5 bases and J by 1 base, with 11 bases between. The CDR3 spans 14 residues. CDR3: CASSRGTAQETQYF. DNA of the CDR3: TGTGCCAGCAGTCGTGGGACGGCCCAAGAGACCCAGTACTTC.